A selection of T cell receptor beta chains follows, all from one sample in a study of shared clonotypes between healthy human individuals. Some clones are missing from TCRdb's copy, which holds only in-frame ones; the method was immunoSEQ multiplex PCR. The profile shows 2 million to 2.5 million clones, less than 95% of them singletons. The sample was naive CD4+ T cells from PBMCs. All receptors derive from a man aged 18-30 years in good health. Some clones in this sample may be carry-over from other donors' samples. CDR3s include the opening cysteine and the closing phenylalanine or tryptophan. Each record gives: D gene, V gene, clone size, J gene, CDR3 protein, CDR3 DNA. The D gene is left open where the match is weak. For some rows the clone size is stated as once, few or many, or as a class when expanded; others skip it.

>TRBD1|TRBV14|-|TRBJ1-1
CASSQDRGRPNTEAFF
TGTGCCAGCAGCCAAGACAGGGGGCGACCAAACACTGAAGCTTTCTTT
>-|TRBV7-9|-|TRBJ2-1
CASSLEASDNEQFF
TGTGCCAGCAGCTTAGAGGCTTCCGACAATGAGCAGTTCTTC
>-|TRBV15|-|TRBJ1-1
CATSKGSFEAFF
TGTGCCACCAGCAAAGGGAGTTTTGAAGCTTTCTTT
>TRBD2|TRBV28|-|TRBJ2-5
CASSLDGGGYQETQYF
TGTGCCAGCAGTCTAGATGGCGGGGGGTACCAAGAGACCCAGTACTTC
>-|TRBV30|-|TRBJ2-1
CAWSKVLASRNEQFF
TGTGCCTGGAGCAAGGTCCTAGCGTCGCGCAATGAGCAGTTCTTC
>TRBD1|TRBV5-1|-|TRBJ2-2
CASSWRQGGSGELFF
TGCGCCAGCAGCTGGCGACAGGGTGGAAGCGGGGAGCTGTTTTTT
>TRBD1|TRBV7-9|-|TRBJ2-7
CASSPPAGTGGGSSYEQYF
TGTGCCAGCAGCCCGCCGGCCGGGACAGGGGGTGGGAGCTCCTACGAGCAGTACTTC
>-|TRBV6-5|-|TRBJ2-3
CASSYSLAGTDTQYF
TGTGCCAGCAGTTACTCCTTGGCGGGCACAGATACGCAGTATTTT
>-|TRBV11-3|-|TRBJ2-3
CASSLMGGVDTQYF
TGTGCCAGCAGCTTAATGGGGGGAGTGGATACGCAGTATTTT
>-|TRBV5-1|-|TRBJ2-1
CASSPGSSSHEQFF
TGCGCCAGCAGCCCGGGGTCGAGTTCGCATGAGCAGTTCTTC
>-|TRBV28|-|TRBJ1-2
CAIKTAPGYTF
TGTGCTATCAAGACAGCCCCTGGCTACACCTTC
>-|TRBV15|once|TRBJ1-2
CATAKPEGSYGYTF
TGTGCCACAGCAAAACCCGAGGGGAGCTATGGCTACACCTTC
>TRBD1|TRBV9|few|TRBJ1-5
CASSATTGTNQPQHF
TGTGCCAGCAGCGCAACGACAGGGACGAATCAGCCCCAGCATTTT
>TRBD2|TRBV9|-|TRBJ2-1
CASSATSGSSHEQFF
TGTGCCAGCAGCGCGACTAGCGGGAGTAGCCATGAGCAGTTCTTC
>TRBD2|TRBV28|once|TRBJ2-5
CASSLGLAGVETQYF
TGTGCCAGCAGTTTAGGGCTAGCGGGAGTCGAGACCCAGTACTTC
>-|TRBV9|once|TRBJ1-5
CASSGQGVNQPQHF
TGTGCCAGCAGCGGCCAGGGAGTCAATCAGCCCCAGCATTTT
>-|TRBV4-3|-|TRBJ2-6
CASSQDRGGSDSGANVLTF
TGCGCCAGCAGCCAAGATCGAGGGGGTAGTGACTCTGGGGCCAACGTCCTGACTTTC
>TRBD2|TRBV6-1|-|TRBJ2-7
CASSRREGLGEQYF
TGTGCCAGCAGCCGGCGGGAGGGCCTGGGAGAGCAGTACTTC
>-|TRBV19|once|TRBJ2-1
CASSIRRANEQFF
TGTGCCAGTAGTATACGCAGGGCTAATGAGCAGTTCTTC
>TRBD1|TRBV28|once|TRBJ1-2
CASSELPGGDRGRGYTF
TGTGCCAGCAGTGAACTCCCTGGGGGGGACAGGGGGCGAGGCTACACCTTC
>-|TRBV7-8|few|TRBJ1-5
CASSLAGRGDQPQHF
TGTGCCAGCAGCTTAGCAGGGAGGGGGGATCAGCCCCAGCATTTT
>-|TRBV7-9|-|TRBJ2-1
CASSFLAEQFF
TGTGCCAGCAGCTTCCTAGCCGAGCAGTTCTTC
>-|TRBV10-3|-|TRBJ2-2
CAISETRLDNAGELFF
TGTGCCATCAGTGAGACTCGACTAGATAACGCCGGGGAGCTGTTTTTT
>TRBD1|TRBV7-3|-|TRBJ2-2
CASSLTQGMTGELFF
TGTGCCAGCAGCTTAACACAGGGGATGACCGGGGAGCTGTTTTTT
>-|TRBV28|-|TRBJ1-3
CASSLKWVRSGNTIYF
TGTGCCAGCAGTTTAAAGTGGGTCCGCTCTGGAAACACCATATATTTT
>TRBD2|TRBV5-1|-|TRBJ2-2
CASSLWGLAGATSTGELFF
TGCGCCAGCAGCTTGTGGGGACTAGCGGGAGCCACGTCTACCGGGGAGCTGTTTTTT
>-|TRBV27|-|TRBJ1-5
CASSPTRQYSNQPQHF
TGTGCCAGCAGCCCCACCCGACAGTATAGCAATCAGCCCCAGCATTTT
>-|TRBV7-3|-|TRBJ2-2
CASSLWATGELFF
TGTGCCAGCAGCTTATGGGCCACTGGGGAGCTGTTTTTT
>TRBD1|TRBV15|-|TRBJ1-1
CATSEGQGAFYDAFF
TGTGCCACCAGCGAGGGACAGGGGGCATTTTACGACGCTTTCTTT
>-|TRBV6-5|-|TRBJ2-1
CASNPAGTQYNEQFF
TGTGCCAGCAATCCGGCAGGGACTCAGTACAATGAGCAGTTCTTC